What follows are 20 T cell receptor beta chains derived from one specimen sequenced in a study of blood T cell repertoires in COVID-19. Some clones are missing from TCRdb's copy, which holds only in-frame ones; the method was immunoSEQ multiplex PCR. The sample has fewer than 200,000 clones, around nine tenths seen once. The sample consisted of peripheral blood. The receptor set was obtained from a man aged 50-60 years with acute or convalescent COVID-19.

This rearrangement joins TRBV4-1 to TRBJ2-6, with 10 bases identical to TRBD1. Germline CDR1 reads MGHRA; CDR2 reads YSYEKL. The V segment lost 6 bases and the J segment 0 bases; nucleotides outside the gene matches: 8. This CDR3 comprises 18 residues. The CDR3 reads CASSHTGTGDSGANVLTF. CDR3 bases: TGCGCCAGCAGTCATACCGGGACAGGGGACTCTGGGGCCAACGTCCTGACTTTC.

In this sample, this clone turned up once. The chain joins TRBV3-1 (or the pseudogene TRBV3-2) to TRBJ2-7, with TRBD2 as a possible D gene (6 bases). The CDR3 has 12 residues. Per the germline V gene, CDR1 is LGHDT and CDR2 is YNNKEL (reference sequence). V was clipped by 3 bases and J by 6 bases, with 9 bases between them. The CDR3: CASSQGGFEQYV. The CDR3, as DNA: TGTGCCAGCAGCCAGGGGGGTTTCGAGCAGTACGTC.

The chain joins TRBV7-2 to TRBJ2-3, with 11 positions matching TRBD2. The CDR3 consists of 18 residues. Germline CDR1 reads SGHTA; CDR2 reads FQGNSA. The ends lost 5 bases at V and 0 bases at J; junction bases unmatched: 10. The CDR3 spells CASSPRRTSGPSTDTQYF. CDR3 bases: TGTGCCAGCAGCCCAAGAAGGACTAGCGGGCCTAGCACAGATACGCAGTATTTT.

This CDR3 is CASSYSGTGTYGYTF. The CDR3 bases are TGTGCCAGCAGTTACTCGGGGACAGGGACTTATGGCTACACCTTC. The chain recombines TRBV6-5 with TRBJ1-2, with 9 nucleotides matching TRBD1. The germline gives CDR1 MNHEY, CDR2 SVGAGI. J lost 5 bases, V lost 0 bases, and 4 bases had no gene match. The CDR3 is 15 amino acids.

Here the CDR3 reads CASSFSPGLQYEQYF. DNA for the CDR3: TGTGCCAGCAGTTTCTCGCCGGGACTCCAATACGAGCAGTACTTC. The rearrangement links TRBV6-5 to TRBJ2-7; TRBD2 might be the D (6 bases). Trimming took 4 bases from V and 4 from J, leaving 17 bases between them. The germline V gene has CDR1 MNHEY and CDR2 SVGAGI. The CDR3 length is 15 residues.

The chain recombines TRBV27 with TRBJ1-5; D perhaps matches TRBD1 (5 bases). Germline lookup yields CDR1 MNHEY and CDR2 SMNVEV (reference sequence). The CDR3 is made up of 15 amino acids. V was pared by 4 bases and J by 10 bases, with 20 bases between. CDR3 nucleotides: TGTGCCAGCAGTTCTACGGGGGGGGTAGCGGATCCCCAGCATTTT. It translates to CASSSTGGVADPQHF.

This clone was counted only a few times. The chain carries TRBV14 and TRBJ1-2; TRBD1 might be the D (5 bases). Trimming took 1 base from V and 3 from J, leaving 18 bases between them. CDR3 length: 17 amino acids. Germline V gives CDR1 SGHDN, CDR2 FVKESK. The CDR3 region is CASSQGWGTIGHYGYTF. CDR3 DNA: TGTGCCAGCAGCCAAGGCTGGGGCACGATCGGTCACTATGGCTACACCTTC.

The chain carries TRBV11-1 and TRBJ2-4; D is unresolved. This CDR3 is 15 amino acids long. With 4 bases removed from V and 1 base from J, the gap between germline ends came to 11 bases. Germline CDR1 reads SGHAT; CDR2 reads FQDESV (reference sequence). Here the CDR3 DNA reads TGTGCCAGCAGCTCCAGTAGAGGTGCCAAAAACATTCAGTACTTC. As protein: CASSSSRGAKNIQYF. Combining the CDR3 with reference TRBV11-1 and TRBJ2-4 gives the whole variable domain EAEVAQSPRYKITEKSQAVAFWCDPISGHATLYWYRQILGQGPELLVQFQDESVVDDSQLPKDRFSAERLKGVDSTLKIQPAELGDSAMYLCASSSSRGAKNIQYFGAGTRLSVL.

V and J are TRBV29-1 and TRBJ2-1; D gene unclear. The CDR3 runs to 11 residues. Germline lookup yields CDR1 SQVTM and CDR2 ANQGSEA. As DNA, the CDR3 is TGCAGTGTTCCGTCCTACAATGAGCAGTTCTTC. Protein product: CSVPSYNEQFF.

In this sample, this clone turned up once. In DNA, the CDR3 is TGTGCCAGCACCCCCCGGCCCACGGGTCATGGCAATCAGCCCCAGCATTTT. Translating it yields CASTPRPTGHGNQPQHF. The chain has TRBV28 and TRBJ1-5; D is unclear. Trimming cost V 7 bases and J 2 bases, with 21 bases left between them. Germline V gene sequence: CDR1 MDHEN, CDR2 SYDVKM. The CDR3 has 17 residues.

The chain is built from TRBV27 and TRBJ2-7; perhaps TRBD1 as D (6 bases). The CDR3 contains 19 residues. Germline CDR1 MNHEY, CDR2 SMNVEV (reference sequence). V lost 7 bases, J lost 6 bases, and 34 bases lay in between. As DNA, the CDR3 is TGTGCCAGCATGTTGAGTGACTACACTTTGCCTCTCCTACAGGGCGAGCAGTACGTC. Its translation is CASMLSDYTLPLLQGEQYV.

V and J are TRBV19 and TRBJ1-2, with 8 nucleotides matching TRBD1. The junction had 4 bases not matched to a gene; V was cut back by 7 bases and J by 0 bases. Germline CDR1 reads LNHDA; CDR2 reads SQIVND (reference sequence). There are 14 residues in the CDR3. CDR3 sequence: CASTNRGANYGYTF. In nucleotides, the CDR3 is TGTGCCAGTACCAACAGGGGGGCTAACTATGGCTACACCTTC.

This chain uses TRBV10-3 with TRBJ2-7, with 14 bases aligning to TRBD2. The junction had 6 bases not matched to a gene; V was cut back by 9 bases and J by 8 bases. CDR1 is ENHRY and CDR2 is SYGVKD in the germline V gene. This CDR3 contains 13 residues. CDR3 in amino acids: CAIGLAGGNQQYF. The CDR3 DNA follows: TGTGCCATAGGACTAGCGGGAGGAAATCAGCAGTACTTC.

The CDR3: CASSGGGDNDEQFF. DNA of the CDR3: TGTGCCAGCAGTGGAGGGGGGGATAATGATGAGCAGTTCTTC. V is TRBV6-6 and J is TRBJ2-1; maybe TRBD2 (7 bases). The CDR3 has 14 amino acids. The germline V gene has CDR1 MNHNY and CDR2 SVGAGI (reference sequence). Trimming took 5 bases from V and 8 from J, leaving 16 bases between them.

J is TRBJ1-1 and V is TRBV27; 7 bases map to TRBD1. CDR3 length: 15 residues. Germline V gene lookup returns CDR1 MNHEY and CDR2 SMNVEV (reference sequence). V trimming: 1 base; J trimming: 1 base; junction bases outside the gene matches: 3. CDR3 residues: CASSLWGQPNTEAFF. CDR3 DNA sequence: TGTGCCAGCAGTTTATGGGGACAGCCGAACACTGAAGCTTTCTTT.

V usage is TRBV6-6 and J usage is TRBJ2-1, with D possibly matching TRBD2 (5 bases). In germline, CDR1 is MNHNY, CDR2 SVGAGI (reference sequence). V shed 2 bases and J shed 8 bases, with 10 bases lying between them. The CDR3 contains 13 residues. DNA of the CDR3: TGTGCCAGCAGTTACGAGGGTAGGCATGAGCAGTTCTTC. It is translated as CASSYEGRHEQFF.

The chain is built from TRBV6-5 and TRBJ1-4; no firm D call. CDR1 is MNHEY, CDR2 SVGAGI, per germline. V was shortened by 5 bases and J by 1 base, with 8 bases between the two germline ends. The CDR3 covers 14 residues. In nucleotides, the CDR3 is TGTGCCAGCAGTCTGGGCGTAACTAATGAAAAACTGTTTTTT. It is translated as CASSLGVTNEKLFF.

The chain recombines TRBV21-1 with TRBJ1-5; the table's D call of TRBD1 was not tested on the DNA. TRBV21-1 is designated a pseudogene. The CDR3 spans 21 residues. The CDR3 DNA follows: TGTGCCAGCAGCAGTAGATTCCGGGACAGGGGGCCGGATAATAGCAATCAGCCCCAGCATTTT. This encodes CASSSRFRDRGPDNSNQPQHF.

The rearrangement uses TRBV27 and TRBJ2-5, with 11 bases that match TRBD2. The CDR3 is made up of 18 amino acids. Germline lookup yields CDR1 MNHEY and CDR2 SMNVEV (reference sequence). Losses at the gene ends were 11 bases for V and 3 bases for J; bases not matched to a gene: 20. The CDR3 DNA sequence: TGTGCCTGGGATCTAGGGACTAGCGGAAAACAGTCCAAAGAGACCCAGTACTTC. Amino acids: CAWDLGTSGKQSKETQYF.

The chain carries TRBV28 and TRBJ2-1; 10 positions agree with TRBD2. CDR1 is MDHEN, CDR2 SYDVKM, per germline. The CDR3 length is 16 residues. Trimming took 2 bases from V and 4 from J; bases not matched to a gene: 5. This CDR3 is CASSLGASGSYNEQFF. CDR3 coding DNA: TGTGCCAGCAGTTTAGGCGCTAGCGGGAGTTACAATGAGCAGTTCTTC.